This section outlines one T cell receptor beta chain sequence together with its context. Its antigen remains unknown. This sample was taken from a study of vaccination and CD4 T cells after COVID-19. About the research overall: By nasal swab PCR, the convalescent patients were SARS-CoV-2 positive, with ten or so mild cases and one severe.

The germline CDR1 and CDR2 sequences are SGHRS and YFSETQ. The CDR3 runs 14 residues. The junction had 12 bases not matched to a gene; V was cut back by 3 bases and J by 10 bases. Sequencing of DNA taken from cultured CD4+ T cells relied on the Oncomine TCR Beta short-read assay. TCRdb reprocessed the PCR reads via MiXCR and lists one record per CDR3 protein. The sample contains some 14,000 distinct CDR3 sequences, about two fifths of which appear only once. Specified treatment: roughly ten-day PBMC culture with coronavirus spike peptide pools or control peptides (ViraFEST assay). This TCR was sampled from a human donor who had recovered from COVID-19. The rearrangement links TRBV5-1 to TRBJ1-1, with 7 bases aligning to TRBD1. Sequences were obtained from CD4+ T cells from blood, cultured in vitro. CDR3 coding DNA: TGCGCCAGCAGCTCCGAGGGGGCACCGGATGGAGCTTTCTTT. Encoded protein: CASSSEGAPDGAFF.